This T cell receptor beta chain came from a study of blood T cell repertoires in COVID-19. Looking at the study overall: Acute-phase and convalescent COVID-19 samples originated in the United States, Italy and Spain. Sample material is recorded as cDNA or gDNA derived from T cells, B-cell-depleted T cells, or PBMCs.

Ages ranged from about 18 to 90 years, with residence in 24 US areas. In assigning cohorts, the study relied on participant-reported clinical history. Germline CDR1 is SGHTA and CDR2 is FQGTGA. V lost 4 bases to trimming and J lost 4 bases, with 13 bases between them. The CDR3 totals 14 residues. Only in-frame clones appear in the TCRdb table, and some are missing; sequencing was by immunoSEQ multiplex PCR. The sample shows 140,000 or so clones, 84% of them seen only once. Sequenced input: PBMCs or T cells enriched from blood (not recorded which). The clonotype originates from a woman between 50 and 59 years old with acute COVID-19. The rearrangement links TRBV7-3 to TRBJ2-5, with a possible D match to TRBD1 (6 bases). DNA of the CDR3: TGTGCCAGCAGCTCAGGCGGCAGGGGAGAGACCCAGTACTTC. This gives the protein CASSSGGRGETQYF.